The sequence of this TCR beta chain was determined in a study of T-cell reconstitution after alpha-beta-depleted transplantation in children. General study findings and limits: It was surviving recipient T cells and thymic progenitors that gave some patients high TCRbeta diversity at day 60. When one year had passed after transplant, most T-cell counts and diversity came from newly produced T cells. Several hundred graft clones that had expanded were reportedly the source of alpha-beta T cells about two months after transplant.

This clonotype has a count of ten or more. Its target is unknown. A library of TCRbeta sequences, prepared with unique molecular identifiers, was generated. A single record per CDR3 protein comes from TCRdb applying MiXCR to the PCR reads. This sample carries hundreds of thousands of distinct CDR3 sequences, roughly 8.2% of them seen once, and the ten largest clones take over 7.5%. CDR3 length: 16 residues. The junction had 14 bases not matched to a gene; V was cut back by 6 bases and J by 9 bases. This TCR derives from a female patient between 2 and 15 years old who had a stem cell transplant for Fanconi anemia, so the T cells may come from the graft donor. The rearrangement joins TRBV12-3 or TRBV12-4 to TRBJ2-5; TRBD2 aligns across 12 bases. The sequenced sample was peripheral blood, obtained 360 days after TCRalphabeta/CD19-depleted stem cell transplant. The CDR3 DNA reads TGTGCCAGCAGCCCGCCCCTTCTAGCGGGGGGGGCACCCCAGTACTTC. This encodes CASSPPLLAGGAPQYF.